This T cell receptor beta chain came from a study of identical twins. Study-level findings and limits: There was more out-of-frame TCR alpha sharing in monozygotic twins than models estimated. Abundant beta clonotypes from cord blood bore fewer insertions; memory repertoires lacked this pattern.

In germline, CDR1 is SGHNT, CDR2 YENEEA. The CDR3 runs 16 residues. Trimming removed 4 bases at V and 6 bases at J, with 22 bases between. On this clonotype itself: Its antigen remains unidentified.

TCRdb independently ran MiXCR on the 5' RACE reads; one entry per CDR3 protein. The sample lists about 890,000 distinct CDR3 sequences; about 12% were seen once. These data were also filed under a second study, of yellow fever vaccine responses in identical twins.

The sequence was collected from a woman between 18 and 29 years old in good health. Sequencing input: PBMCs. This rearrangement joins TRBV11-3 to TRBJ2-7, with D tentatively TRBD1 (6 bases). CDR3 amino acids: CASSSPFGSRGFEQYF. As DNA, the CDR3 is TGTGCCAGCAGCTCCCCATTCGGGTCAAGGGGGTTCGAGCAGTACTTC.